These 4 T cell receptor beta chains share one sample of origin, sequenced in a study of T cells in Graves' hyperthyroidism and ophthalmopathy. Authors of the study amplified TCR beta CDR3 regions from RNA transcripts. A set of HTBI primers served as the primers for a first-round RT-PCR of the TCR CDR3. TCRdb re-called the multiplex PCR reads through MiXCR, storing one row per CDR3 protein. The sample has fewer than 700,000 distinct CDR3 sequences; 17% are singletons. Input material: blood. These receptors were taken from a woman aged 18-35 years with Graves' ophthalmopathy.

The gene calls are TRBV7-9 and TRBJ1-4; a weak D match, TRBD1 (5 bases). V was cut by 4 bases and J by 7 bases, with 16 bases left in between. Per the germline V gene, CDR1 is SEHNR and CDR2 is FQNEAQ (reference sequence). This CDR3 has 15 residues. The DNA of the CDR3 is TGTGCCAGCAGCTCACAGGACTTAAGGGGTGAAAAACTGTTTTTT. As protein: CASSSQDLRGEKLFF.

This clonotype was found a few times. The J gene is TRBJ1-4, the V gene TRBV6-1; TRBD1 is a possible D gene (5 bases). CDR1 and CDR2 from the germline V gene are MNHNS and SASEGT. This CDR3 is 13 amino acids long. Trimming stripped 9 bases from V and 7 bases from J, with 15 bases between. The DNA of the CDR3 is TGTGCCAGTACGGACACGATCGGTGAAAAACTGTTTTTT. This gives the protein CASTDTIGEKLFF.

This clonotype was seen many times. The rearrangement links TRBV2 to TRBJ1-6; D perhaps matches TRBD1 (6 bases). V gave up 6 bases and J gave up 8 bases, with 11 bases separating them. Per the germline V gene, CDR1 is SNHLY and CDR2 is FYNNEI. The CDR3 loop spans 13 amino acids. The CDR3 here is CASRDSRYSPLHF. CDR3 sequence (DNA): TGTGCCAGCAGGGACAGCCGTTATTCACCCCTCCACTTT.

This clonotype was counted many times. The chain links TRBV11-2 to TRBJ1-1; 8 bases are shared with TRBD1. The CDR3 runs 12 residues. The germline gives CDR1 SGHAT, CDR2 FQNNGV. V shed 5 bases, J shed 11 bases, and the junction held 7 bases outside the gene matches. The chain's CDR3 is CASSANRDRAFF. For the CDR3, the DNA is TGTGCCAGCAGCGCCAACCGGGACAGGGCTTTCTTT.